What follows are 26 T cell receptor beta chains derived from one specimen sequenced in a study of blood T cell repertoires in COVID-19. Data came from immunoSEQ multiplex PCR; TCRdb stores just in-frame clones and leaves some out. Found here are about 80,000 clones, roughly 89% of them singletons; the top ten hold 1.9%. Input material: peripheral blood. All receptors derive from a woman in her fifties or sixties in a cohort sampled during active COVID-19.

This CDR3 is CASSLGTSGKGVETQYF. The CDR3 DNA is TGTGCCAGCAGCTTGGGGACTAGCGGGAAGGGTGTGGAGACCCAGTACTTC. J is TRBJ2-5 and V is TRBV5-6; 12 bases map to TRBD2. From germline, CDR1 is SGHDT and CDR2 YYEEEE. Germline trimming cut 0 bases from V and 5 bases from J; bases unmatched to any gene: 8. The length of the CDR3 is 17 residues.

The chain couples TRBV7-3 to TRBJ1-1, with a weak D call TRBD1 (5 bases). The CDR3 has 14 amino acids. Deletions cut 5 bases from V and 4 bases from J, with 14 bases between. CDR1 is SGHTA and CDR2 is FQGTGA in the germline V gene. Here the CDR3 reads CASSPGSQGTEAFF. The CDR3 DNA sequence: TGTGCCAGCAGCCCCGGATCCCAGGGCACTGAAGCTTTCTTT.

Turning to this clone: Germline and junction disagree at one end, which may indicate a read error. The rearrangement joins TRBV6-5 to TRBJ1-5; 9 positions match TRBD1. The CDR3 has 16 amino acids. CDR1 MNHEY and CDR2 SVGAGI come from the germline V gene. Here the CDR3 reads CASSHSGQGSNQPQHF. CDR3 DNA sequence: TGTGCCAGCAGTCACTCCGGACAGGGGAGCAATCAGCCCCAGCATTTT.

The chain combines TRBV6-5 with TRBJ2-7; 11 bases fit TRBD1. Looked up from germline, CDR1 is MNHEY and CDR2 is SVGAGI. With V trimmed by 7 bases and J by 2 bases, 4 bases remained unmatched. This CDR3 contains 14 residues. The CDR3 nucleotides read TGTGCCAGCACTTCGGACAGGGGGCCCTACGAGCAGTACTTC. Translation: CASTSDRGPYEQYF.

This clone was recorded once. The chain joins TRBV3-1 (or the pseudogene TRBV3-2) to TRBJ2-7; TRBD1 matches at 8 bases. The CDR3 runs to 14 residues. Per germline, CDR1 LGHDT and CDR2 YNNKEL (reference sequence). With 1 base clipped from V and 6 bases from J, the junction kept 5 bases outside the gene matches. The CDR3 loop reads CASSQAQGAVEQYF. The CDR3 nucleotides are TGTGCCAGCAGCCAAGCTCAGGGGGCGGTCGAGCAGTACTTC.

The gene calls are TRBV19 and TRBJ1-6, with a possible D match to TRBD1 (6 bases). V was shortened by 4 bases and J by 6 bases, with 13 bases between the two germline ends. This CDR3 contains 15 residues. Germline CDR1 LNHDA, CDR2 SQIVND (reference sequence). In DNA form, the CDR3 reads TGTGCCAGTAGTACAGGGGATCGGGTTAATTCACCCCTCCACTTT. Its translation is CASSTGDRVNSPLHF. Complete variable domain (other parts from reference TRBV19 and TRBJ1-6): DGGITQSPKYLFRKEGQNVTLSCEQNLNHDAMYWYRQDPGQGLRLIYYSQIVNDFQKGDIAEGYSVSREKKESFPLTVTSAQKNPTAFYLCASSTGDRVNSPLHFGNGTRLTVT.

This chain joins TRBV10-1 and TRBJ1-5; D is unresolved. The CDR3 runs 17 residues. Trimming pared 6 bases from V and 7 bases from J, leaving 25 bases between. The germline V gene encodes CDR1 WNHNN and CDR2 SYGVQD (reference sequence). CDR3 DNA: TGCGCCAGCAGCGATAACCGGGGAGGCCCTTTGGGGCAGCCCCAGCATTTT. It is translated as CASSDNRGGPLGQPQHF.

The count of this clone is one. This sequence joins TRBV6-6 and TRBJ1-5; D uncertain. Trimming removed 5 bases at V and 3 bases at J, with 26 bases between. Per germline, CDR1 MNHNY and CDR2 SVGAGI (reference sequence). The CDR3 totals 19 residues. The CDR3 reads CASSHPRGSMWSNNQPQHF. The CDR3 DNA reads TGTGCCAGCAGTCACCCCCGAGGATCCATGTGGAGCAACAATCAGCCCCAGCATTTT.

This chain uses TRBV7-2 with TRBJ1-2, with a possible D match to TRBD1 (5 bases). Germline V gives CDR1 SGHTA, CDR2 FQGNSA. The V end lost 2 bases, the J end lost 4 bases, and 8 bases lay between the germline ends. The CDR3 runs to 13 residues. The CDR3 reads CASSLQGSYGYTF. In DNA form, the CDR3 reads TGTGCCAGCAGCTTACAGGGCTCCTATGGCTACACCTTC.

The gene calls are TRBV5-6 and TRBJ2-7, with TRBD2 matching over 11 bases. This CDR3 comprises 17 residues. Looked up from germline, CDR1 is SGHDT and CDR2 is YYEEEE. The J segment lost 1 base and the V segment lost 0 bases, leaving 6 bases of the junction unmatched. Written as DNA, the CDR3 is TGTGCCAGCAGCTTGGGGGGACTAGCGGTTACTTCCTACGAGCAGTACTTC. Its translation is CASSLGGLAVTSYEQYF.

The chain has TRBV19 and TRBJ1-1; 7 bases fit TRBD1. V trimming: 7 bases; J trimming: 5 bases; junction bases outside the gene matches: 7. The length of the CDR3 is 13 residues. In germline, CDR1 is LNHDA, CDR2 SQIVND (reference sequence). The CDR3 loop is CASKPGGRTEAFF. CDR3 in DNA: TGTGCCAGTAAACCAGGGGGGAGAACTGAAGCTTTCTTT.

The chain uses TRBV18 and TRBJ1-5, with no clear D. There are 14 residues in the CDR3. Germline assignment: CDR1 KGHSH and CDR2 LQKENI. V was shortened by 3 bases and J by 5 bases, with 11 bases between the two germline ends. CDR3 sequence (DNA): TGTGCCAGCTCACCTCAGGACGGGGATCAGCCCCAGCATTTT. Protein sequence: CASSPQDGDQPQHF.

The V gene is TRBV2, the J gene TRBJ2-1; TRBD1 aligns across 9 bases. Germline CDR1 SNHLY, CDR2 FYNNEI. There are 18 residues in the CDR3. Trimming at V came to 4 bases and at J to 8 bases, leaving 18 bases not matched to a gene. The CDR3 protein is CASSGERDRAKLRDEQFF. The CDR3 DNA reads TGTGCCAGCAGTGGGGAGCGGGACAGGGCCAAACTAAGGGATGAGCAGTTCTTC.

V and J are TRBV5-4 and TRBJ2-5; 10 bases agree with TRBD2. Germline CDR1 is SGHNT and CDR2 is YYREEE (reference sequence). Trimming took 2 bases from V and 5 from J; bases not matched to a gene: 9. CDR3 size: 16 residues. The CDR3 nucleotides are TGTGCCAGCAGCTTAAGGACTAGCGGCGGGGGGGAGACCCAGTACTTC. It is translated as CASSLRTSGGGETQYF.

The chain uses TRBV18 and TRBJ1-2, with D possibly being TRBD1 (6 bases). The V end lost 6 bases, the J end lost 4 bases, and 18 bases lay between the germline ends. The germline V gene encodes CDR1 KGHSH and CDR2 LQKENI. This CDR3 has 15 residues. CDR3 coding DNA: TGTGCCAGCTCGGCGCCGGGACAAGGTTTCTATGGCTACACCTTC. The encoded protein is CASSAPGQGFYGYTF. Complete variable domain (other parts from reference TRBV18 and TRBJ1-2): NAGVMQNPRHLVRRRGQEARLRCSPMKGHSHVYWYRQLPEEGLKFMVYLQKENIIDESGMPKERFSAEFPKEGPSILRIQQVVRGDSAAYFCASSAPGQGFYGYTFGSGTRLTVV.

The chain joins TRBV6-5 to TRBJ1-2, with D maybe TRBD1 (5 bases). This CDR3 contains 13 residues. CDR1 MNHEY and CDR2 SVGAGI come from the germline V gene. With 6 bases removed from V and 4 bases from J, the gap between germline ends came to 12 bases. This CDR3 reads CASRAGGGYGYTF. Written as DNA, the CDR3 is TGTGCCAGCAGGGCGGGGGGTGGCTATGGCTACACCTTC.

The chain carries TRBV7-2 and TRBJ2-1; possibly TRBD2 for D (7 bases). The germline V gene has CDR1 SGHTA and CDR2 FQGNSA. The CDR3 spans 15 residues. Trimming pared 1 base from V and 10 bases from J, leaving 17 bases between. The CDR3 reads CASSLVGGGGGEQFF. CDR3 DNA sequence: TGTGCCAGCAGCTTAGTAGGCGGAGGGGGGGGCGAGCAGTTCTTC.

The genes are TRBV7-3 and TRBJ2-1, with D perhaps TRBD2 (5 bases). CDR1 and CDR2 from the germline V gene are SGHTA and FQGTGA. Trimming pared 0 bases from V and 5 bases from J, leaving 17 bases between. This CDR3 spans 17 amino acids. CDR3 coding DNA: TGTGCCAGCAGCTTAACTGTAGACACTGGACTTAACAATGAGCAGTTCTTC. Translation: CASSLTVDTGLNNEQFF. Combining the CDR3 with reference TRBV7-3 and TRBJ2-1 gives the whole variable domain GAGVSQTPSNKVTEKGKYVELRCDPISGHTALYWYRQSLGQGPEFLIYFQGTGAADDSGLPNDRFFAVRPEGSVSTLKIQRTERGDSAVYLCASSLTVDTGLNNEQFFGPGTRLTVL.

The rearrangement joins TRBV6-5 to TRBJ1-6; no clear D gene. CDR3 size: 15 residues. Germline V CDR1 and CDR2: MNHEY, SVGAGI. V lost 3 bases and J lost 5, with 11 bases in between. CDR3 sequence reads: CASSYRHTNNSPLHF. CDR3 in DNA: TGTGCCAGCAGTTATCGTCACACAAATAATTCACCCCTCCACTTT.

The CDR3 bases are TGTGCCAGCAGCCAAGAGGGACTAGCGGGGGGCCAAGAGACCCAGTACTTC. This encodes CASSQEGLAGGQETQYF. The chain combines TRBV4-2 with TRBJ2-5; 15 bases align to TRBD2. This CDR3 has 17 amino acids. Germline CDR1 is LGHNA and CDR2 is YNFKEQ. The junction had 0 bases not matched to a gene; V was cut back by 0 bases and J by 1 base.

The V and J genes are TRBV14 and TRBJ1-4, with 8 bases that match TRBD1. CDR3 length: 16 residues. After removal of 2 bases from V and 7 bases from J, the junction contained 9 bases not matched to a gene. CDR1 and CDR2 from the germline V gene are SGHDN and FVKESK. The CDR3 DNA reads TGTGCCAGCAGCCAATCATCCGGGACAGGACTTGAAAAACTGTTTTTT. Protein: CASSQSSGTGLEKLFF.

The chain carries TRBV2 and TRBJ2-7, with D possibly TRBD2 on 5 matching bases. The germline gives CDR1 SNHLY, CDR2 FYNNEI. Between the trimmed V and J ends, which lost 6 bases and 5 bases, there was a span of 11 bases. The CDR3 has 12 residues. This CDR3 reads CASRSLADEQYF. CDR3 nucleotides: TGTGCCAGCAGGAGTCTAGCCGACGAGCAGTACTTC.

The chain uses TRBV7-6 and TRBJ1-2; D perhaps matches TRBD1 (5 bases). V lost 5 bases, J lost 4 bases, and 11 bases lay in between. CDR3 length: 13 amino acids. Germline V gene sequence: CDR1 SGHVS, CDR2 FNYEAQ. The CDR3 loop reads CASSPMGGYGYTF. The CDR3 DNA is TGTGCCAGCAGCCCAATGGGGGGCTATGGCTACACCTTC.

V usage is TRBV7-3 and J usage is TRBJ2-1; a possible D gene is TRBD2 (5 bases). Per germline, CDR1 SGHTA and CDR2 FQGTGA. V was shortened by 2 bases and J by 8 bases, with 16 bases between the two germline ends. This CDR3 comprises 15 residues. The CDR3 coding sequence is TGTGCCAGCAGCTTAGTGAGTAGCGTAGTCGATGAGCAGTTCTTC. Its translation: CASSLVSSVVDEQFF.

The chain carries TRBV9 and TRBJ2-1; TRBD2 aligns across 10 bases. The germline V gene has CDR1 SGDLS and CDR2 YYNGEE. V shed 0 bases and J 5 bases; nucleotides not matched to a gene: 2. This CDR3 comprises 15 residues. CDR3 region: CASSVGSGGDNEQFF. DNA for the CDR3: TGTGCCAGCAGCGTAGGCAGCGGGGGGGACAATGAGCAGTTCTTC.

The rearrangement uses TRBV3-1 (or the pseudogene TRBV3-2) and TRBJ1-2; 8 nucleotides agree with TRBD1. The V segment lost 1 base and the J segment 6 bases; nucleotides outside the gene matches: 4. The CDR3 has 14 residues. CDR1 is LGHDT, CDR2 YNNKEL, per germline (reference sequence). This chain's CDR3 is CASSQAGTGNGYTF. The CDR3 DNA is TGTGCCAGCAGCCAAGCCGGGACAGGTAATGGCTACACCTTC.